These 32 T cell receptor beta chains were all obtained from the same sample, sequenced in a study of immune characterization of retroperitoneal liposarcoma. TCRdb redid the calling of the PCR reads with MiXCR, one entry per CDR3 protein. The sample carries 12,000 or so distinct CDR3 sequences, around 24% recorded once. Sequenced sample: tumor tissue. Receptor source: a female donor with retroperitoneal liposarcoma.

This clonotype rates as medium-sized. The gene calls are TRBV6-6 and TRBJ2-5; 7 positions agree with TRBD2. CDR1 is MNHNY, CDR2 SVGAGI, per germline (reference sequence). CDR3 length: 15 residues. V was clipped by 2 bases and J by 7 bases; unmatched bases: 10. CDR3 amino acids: CASSYQAGGGRTQYF. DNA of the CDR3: TGTGCCAGCAGTTACCAGGCCGGGGGAGGGAGGACCCAGTACTTC.

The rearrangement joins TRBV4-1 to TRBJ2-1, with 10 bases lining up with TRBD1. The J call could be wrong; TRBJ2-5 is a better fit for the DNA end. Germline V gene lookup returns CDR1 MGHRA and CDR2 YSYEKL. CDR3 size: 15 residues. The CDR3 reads CASSQDRGIQETQYF. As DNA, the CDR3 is TGCGCCAGCAGCCAGGACAGGGGGATTCAAGAGACCCAGTACTTC.

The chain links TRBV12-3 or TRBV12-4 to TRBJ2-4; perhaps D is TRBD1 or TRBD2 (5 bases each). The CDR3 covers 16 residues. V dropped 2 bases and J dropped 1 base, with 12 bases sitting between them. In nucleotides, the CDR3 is TGTGCCAGCAGTTTAAGAGGGGTTGGTGCCAAAAACATTCAGTACTTC. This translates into CASSLRGVGAKNIQYF.

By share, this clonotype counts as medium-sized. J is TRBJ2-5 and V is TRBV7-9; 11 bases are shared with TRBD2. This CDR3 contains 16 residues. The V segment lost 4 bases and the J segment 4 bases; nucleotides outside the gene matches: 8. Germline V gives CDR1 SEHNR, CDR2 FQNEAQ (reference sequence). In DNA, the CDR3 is TGTGCCAGCAGCTCCGGGACTAGCGGCTACGGAGAGACCCAGTACTTC. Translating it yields CASSSGTSGYGETQYF.

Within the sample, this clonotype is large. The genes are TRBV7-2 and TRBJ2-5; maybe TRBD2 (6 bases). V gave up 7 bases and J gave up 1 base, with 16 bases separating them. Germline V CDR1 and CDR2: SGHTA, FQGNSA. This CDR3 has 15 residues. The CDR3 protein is CASTTSRDSQETQYF. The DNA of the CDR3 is TGTGCCAGCACCACTTCGCGGGACTCCCAAGAGACCCAGTACTTC.

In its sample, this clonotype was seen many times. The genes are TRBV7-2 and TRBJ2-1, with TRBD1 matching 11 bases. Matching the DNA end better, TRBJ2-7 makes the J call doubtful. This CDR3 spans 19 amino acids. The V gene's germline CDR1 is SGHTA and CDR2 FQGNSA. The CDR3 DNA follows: TGTGCCAGCAGCCCCCTAGGACAGGGGGCTGGCCCTTACTACAATGAGCAGTACTTC. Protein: CASSPLGQGAGPYYNEQYF.

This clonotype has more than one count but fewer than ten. The CDR3 sequence is CASSPRPFDGTSPKTQFF. For the CDR3, the DNA is TGTGCCAGCAGCCCCCGCCCCTTCGACGGGACCTCACCGAAGACCCAGTTCTTC. The V call is TRBV7-8, the J call TRBJ2-1; D may match TRBD1 or TRBD2 (5 bases each). Trimming pared 5 bases from V and 13 bases from J, leaving 33 bases between. Per germline, CDR1 SGHVS and CDR2 FQNEAQ. The CDR3 totals 18 residues. The entire variable domain, with the rest obtained from reference TRBV7-8 and TRBJ2-1, is as follows: GAGVSQSPRYKVAKRGQDVALRCDPISGHVSLFWYQQALGQGPEFLTYFQNEAQLDKSGLPSDRFFAERPEGSVSTLKIQRTQQEDSAVYLCASSPRPFDGTSPKTQFFGPGTRLTVL.

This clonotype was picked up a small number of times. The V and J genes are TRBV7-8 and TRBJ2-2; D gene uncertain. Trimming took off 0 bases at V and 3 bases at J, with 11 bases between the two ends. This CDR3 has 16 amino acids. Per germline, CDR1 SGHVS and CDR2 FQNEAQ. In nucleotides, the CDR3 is TGTGCCAGCAGCTTAGCGGGATCTGAGGACACCGGGGAGCTGTTTTTT. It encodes CASSLAGSEDTGELFF.

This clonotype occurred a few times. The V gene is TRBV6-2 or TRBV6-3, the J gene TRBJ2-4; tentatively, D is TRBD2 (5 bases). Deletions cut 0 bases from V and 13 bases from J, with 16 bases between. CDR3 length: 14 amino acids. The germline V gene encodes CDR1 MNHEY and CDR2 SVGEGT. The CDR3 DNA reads TGTGCCAGCAGTTACTCGCGGAGGTCCCATGAGCAGTACTTC. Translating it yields CASSYSRRSHEQYF.

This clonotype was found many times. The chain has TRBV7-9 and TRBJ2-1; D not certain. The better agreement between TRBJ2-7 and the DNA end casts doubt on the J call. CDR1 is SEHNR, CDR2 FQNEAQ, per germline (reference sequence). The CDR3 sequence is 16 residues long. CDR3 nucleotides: TGTGCCAGCAGCTTAGCCCATCGACCCGAGAGGAATGAGCAGTACTTC. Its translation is CASSLAHRPERNEQYF.

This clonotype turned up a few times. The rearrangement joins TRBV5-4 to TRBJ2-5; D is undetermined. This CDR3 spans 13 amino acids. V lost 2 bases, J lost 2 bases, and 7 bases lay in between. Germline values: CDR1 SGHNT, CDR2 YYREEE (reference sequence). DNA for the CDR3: TGTGCCAGCAGCTTCCCAGAGCAAGAGACCCAGTACTTC. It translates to CASSFPEQETQYF.

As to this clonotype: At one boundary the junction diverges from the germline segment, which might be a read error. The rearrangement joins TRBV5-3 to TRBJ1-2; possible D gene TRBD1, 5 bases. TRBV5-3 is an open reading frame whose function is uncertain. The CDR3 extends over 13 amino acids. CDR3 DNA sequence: TGTGCCAGCAGCTTGGGGCCAAGGATGGGCTACACCTTC. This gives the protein CASSLGPRMGYTF.

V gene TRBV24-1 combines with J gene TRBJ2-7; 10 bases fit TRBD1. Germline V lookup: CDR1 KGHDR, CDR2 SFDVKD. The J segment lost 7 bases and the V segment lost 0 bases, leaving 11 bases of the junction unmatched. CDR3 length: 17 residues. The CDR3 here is CATSDLAGQGTYNEQYF. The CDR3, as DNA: TGTGCCACCAGTGATTTGGCGGGACAGGGGACCTACAATGAGCAGTACTTC.

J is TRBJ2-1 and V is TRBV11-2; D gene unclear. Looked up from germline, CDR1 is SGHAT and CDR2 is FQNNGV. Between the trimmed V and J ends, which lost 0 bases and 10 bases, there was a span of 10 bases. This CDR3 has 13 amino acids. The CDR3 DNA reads TGTGCCAGCAGCTTAGAGATGGCCAACGAGCAGTTCTTC. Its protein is CASSLEMANEQFF.

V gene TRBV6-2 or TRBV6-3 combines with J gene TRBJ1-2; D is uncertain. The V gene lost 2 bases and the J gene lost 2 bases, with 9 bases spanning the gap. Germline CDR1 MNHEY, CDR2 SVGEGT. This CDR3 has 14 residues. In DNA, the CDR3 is TGTGCCAGCAGTTACGGGAGCGAAAACTATGGCTACACCTTC. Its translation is CASSYGSENYGYTF.

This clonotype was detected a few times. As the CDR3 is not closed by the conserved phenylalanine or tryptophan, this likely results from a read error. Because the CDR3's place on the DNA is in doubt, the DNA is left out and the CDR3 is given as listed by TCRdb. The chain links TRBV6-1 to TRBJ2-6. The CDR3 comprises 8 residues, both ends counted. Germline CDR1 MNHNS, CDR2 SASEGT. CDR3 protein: CASSDQPS.

As DNA, the CDR3 is TGTGCCACCGCGGTTTCGCGGGACCCCCAAGAGACCCAGTACTTC. Translating it yields CATAVSRDPQETQYF. This chain connects TRBV27 to TRBJ2-1; the D gene is possibly TRBD2 (6 bases). Gene TRBJ2-5 matches the end of the DNA better, so the J call may be wrong. The germline CDR1 and CDR2 sequences are MNHEY and SMNVEV (reference sequence). The CDR3 contains 15 residues.

Written as DNA, the CDR3 is TGTGCCAGCAGTGATATTAGGGCTAATCAGCCCCAGCATTTT. It translates to CASSDIRANQPQHF. This chain links TRBV6-5 with TRBJ1-5; the D is unclear. The CDR3 is 14 residues long. CDR1 and CDR2 (germline): MNHEY, SVGAGI. V lost 5 bases and J lost 4, with 12 bases in between.

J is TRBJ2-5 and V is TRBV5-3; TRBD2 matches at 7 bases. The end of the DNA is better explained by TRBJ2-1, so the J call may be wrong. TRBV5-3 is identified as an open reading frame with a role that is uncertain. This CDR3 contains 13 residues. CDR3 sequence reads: CASSPTTSYEQFF. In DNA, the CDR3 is TGTGCCAGCAGCCCTACGACTAGCTATGAGCAGTTCTTC.

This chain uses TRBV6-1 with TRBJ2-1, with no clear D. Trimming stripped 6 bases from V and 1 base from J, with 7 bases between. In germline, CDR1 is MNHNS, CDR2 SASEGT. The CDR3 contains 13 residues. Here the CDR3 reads CASSRVSYNEQFF. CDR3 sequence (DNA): TGTGCCAGCAGCCGCGTATCCTACAATGAGCAGTTCTTC.

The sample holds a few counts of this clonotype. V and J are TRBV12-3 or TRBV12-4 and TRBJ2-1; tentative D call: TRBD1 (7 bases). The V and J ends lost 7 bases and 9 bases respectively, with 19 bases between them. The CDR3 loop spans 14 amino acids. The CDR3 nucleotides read TGTGCCAGCACGGTGCGGCAGGGGGGTTTTGAGCAGTTCTTC. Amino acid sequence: CASTVRQGGFEQFF.

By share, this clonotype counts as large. CDR3 sequence reads: CAIRVAGEAQRHEQYF. In nucleotides, the CDR3 is TGTGCCATCAGAGTAGCGGGAGAGGCCCAGCGCCACGAGCAGTACTTC. The V gene is TRBV10-3, the J gene TRBJ2-5, with 9 bases aligning to TRBD2. Near its end, the DNA agrees better with TRBJ2-7, so the J call may be wrong. The CDR3 consists of 16 residues. CDR1 and CDR2 (germline): ENHRY, SYGVKD.

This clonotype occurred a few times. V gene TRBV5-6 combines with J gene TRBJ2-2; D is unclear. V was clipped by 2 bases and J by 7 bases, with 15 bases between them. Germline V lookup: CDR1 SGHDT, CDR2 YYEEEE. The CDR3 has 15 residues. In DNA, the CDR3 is TGTGCCAGCAGCTTCATGGGTTTGGCTGGCGGGGAGCTGTTTTTT. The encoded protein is CASSFMGLAGGELFF. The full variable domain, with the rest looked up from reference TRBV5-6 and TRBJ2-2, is DAGVTQSPTHLIKTRGQQVTLRCSPKSGHDTVSWYQQALGQGPQFIFQYYEEEERQRGNFPDRFSGHQFPNYSSELNVNALLLGDSALYLCASSFMGLAGGELFFGEGSRLTVL.

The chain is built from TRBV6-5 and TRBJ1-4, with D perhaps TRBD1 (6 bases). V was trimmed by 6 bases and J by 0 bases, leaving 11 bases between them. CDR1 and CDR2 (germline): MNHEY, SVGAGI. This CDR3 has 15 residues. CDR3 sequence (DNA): TGTGCCAGCAGCAGGGGAGTTGCAACTAATGAAAAACTGTTTTTT. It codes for CASSRGVATNEKLFF.

The CDR3 spells CVLEGGGNTIYF. The CDR3 nucleotides read TGTGTCCTCGAAGGTGGCGGAAACACCATATATTTT. The chain is built from TRBV6-5 and TRBJ1-3; no clear D gene. Looked up from germline, CDR1 is MNHEY and CDR2 is SVGAGI. The CDR3 is 12 amino acids.

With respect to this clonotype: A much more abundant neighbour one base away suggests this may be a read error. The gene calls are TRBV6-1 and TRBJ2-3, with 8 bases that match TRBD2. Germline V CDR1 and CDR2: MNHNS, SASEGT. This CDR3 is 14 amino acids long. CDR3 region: CASSQRAGVMGRYF. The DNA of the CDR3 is TGTGCCAGCAGCCAGAGAGCGGGAGTCATGGGTCGGTACTTC.

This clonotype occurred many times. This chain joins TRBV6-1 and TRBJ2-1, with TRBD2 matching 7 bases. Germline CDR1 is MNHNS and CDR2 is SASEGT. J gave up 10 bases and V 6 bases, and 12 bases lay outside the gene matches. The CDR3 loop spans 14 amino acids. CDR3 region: CASRISGTYPEQFF. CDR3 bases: TGTGCCAGCAGGATAAGCGGGACCTATCCCGAGCAGTTCTTC.

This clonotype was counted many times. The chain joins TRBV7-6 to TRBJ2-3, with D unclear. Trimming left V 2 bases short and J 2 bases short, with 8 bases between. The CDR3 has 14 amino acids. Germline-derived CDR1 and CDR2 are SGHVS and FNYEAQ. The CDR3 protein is CASSLIGATDTQYF. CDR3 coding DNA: TGTGCCAGCAGCTTAATCGGAGCCACAGATACGCAGTATTTT.

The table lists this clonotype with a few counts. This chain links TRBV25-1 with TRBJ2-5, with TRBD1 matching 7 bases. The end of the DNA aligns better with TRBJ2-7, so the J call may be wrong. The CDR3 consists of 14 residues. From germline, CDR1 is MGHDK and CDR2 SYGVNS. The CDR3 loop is CASSGVQGMNEQYF. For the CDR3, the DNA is TGTGCCAGCAGTGGGGTACAGGGGATGAACGAGCAGTACTTC.

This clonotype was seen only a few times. CDR3 amino acids: CASSLASSSSYNEQFF. DNA for the CDR3: TGTGCCAGCAGCTTAGCCAGCTCAAGCTCCTACAATGAGCAGTTCTTC. This chain uses TRBV7-2 with TRBJ2-1; D is ambiguous. The CDR3 consists of 16 residues. The V gene's germline CDR1 is SGHTA and CDR2 FQGNSA. Trimming took 0 bases from V and 0 from J, leaving 9 bases between them.

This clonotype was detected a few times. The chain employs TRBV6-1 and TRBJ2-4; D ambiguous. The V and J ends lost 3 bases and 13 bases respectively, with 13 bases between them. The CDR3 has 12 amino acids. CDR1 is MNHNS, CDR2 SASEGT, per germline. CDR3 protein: CASSELGNEQYF. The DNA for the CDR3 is TGTGCCAGCAGTGAGTTGGGGAATGAGCAGTACTTC.

Here the CDR3 DNA reads TGTGCCAGCAGTTTTCTAGAGGGCCCTTTGAGTTACAGCACAGATACGCAGTATTTT. This sequence encodes CASSFLEGPLSYSTDTQYF. This chain joins TRBV12-3 or TRBV12-4 and TRBJ2-3; a weak D match, TRBD2 (5 bases). This CDR3 comprises 19 residues. Trimming stripped 3 bases from V and 0 bases from J, with 22 bases between.